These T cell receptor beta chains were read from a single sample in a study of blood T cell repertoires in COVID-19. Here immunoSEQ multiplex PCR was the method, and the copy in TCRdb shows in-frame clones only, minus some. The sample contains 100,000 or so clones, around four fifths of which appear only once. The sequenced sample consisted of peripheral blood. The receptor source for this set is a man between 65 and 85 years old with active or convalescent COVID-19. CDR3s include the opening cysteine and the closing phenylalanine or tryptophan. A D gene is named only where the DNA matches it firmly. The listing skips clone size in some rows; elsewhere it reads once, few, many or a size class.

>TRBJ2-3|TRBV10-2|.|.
TGCGCCAGCAGTGTCCGAGGCCAAAGAGGTACAGATACGCAGTATTTT
CASSVRGQRGTDTQYF
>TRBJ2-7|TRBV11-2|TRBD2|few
TGTGCCAGCAGCTTAGACCGGACTAGCAACGAGCAGTACTTC
CASSLDRTSNEQYF
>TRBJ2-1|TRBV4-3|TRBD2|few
TGCGCCAGCAGCCAAGTGGGACTAGCGGGGTACAATGAGCAGTTCTTC
CASSQVGLAGYNEQFF
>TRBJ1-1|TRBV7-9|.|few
TGTGCCAGCAGCTTAGCGGCCTTGAACACTGAAGCTTTCTTT
CASSLAALNTEAFF
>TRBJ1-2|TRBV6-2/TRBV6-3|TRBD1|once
TGTGCCAGCAGTTACCGGGGGACAGCGCTTGGCTACACCTTC
CASSYRGTALGYTF
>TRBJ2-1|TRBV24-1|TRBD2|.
TGTGCCACCAGTGATTTTACTAGCGGGAGTACGTCCTACAATGAGCAGTTCTTC
CATSDFTSGSTSYNEQFF
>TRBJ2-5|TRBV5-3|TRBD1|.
TGTGCCAGAAGCTTGTCCGGGACAGAGGGATCCACGGAGACCCAGTACTTC
CARSLSGTEGSTETQYF
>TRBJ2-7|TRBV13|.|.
TGTGCCAGCAGCTTAGTGGGGGGTCCCTACGAGCAGTACTTC
CASSLVGGPYEQYF
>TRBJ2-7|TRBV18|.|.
TGTGCCAGCTCACCAATAATTCAAGCAGGCCTCGGTTACGAGCAGTACTTC
CASSPIIQAGLGYEQYF
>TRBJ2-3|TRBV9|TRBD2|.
TGTGCCAGCAGCGCCAGCGGGGGATACACAGATACGCAGTATTTT
CASSASGGYTDTQYF
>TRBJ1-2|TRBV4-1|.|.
TGCGCCAGCAGCCCATCCCCGGGGGGCGCTCACTATGGCTACACCTTC
CASSPSPGGAHYGYTF
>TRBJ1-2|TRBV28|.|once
TGTGCCAGCAGTTTATCTCTAGGAGGGACTAACTATGGCTACACCTTC
CASSLSLGGTNYGYTF
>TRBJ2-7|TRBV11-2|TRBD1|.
TGTGCCAGCAGCTACCGGGACAGGGACCACGAGCAGTACTTC
CASSYRDRDHEQYF
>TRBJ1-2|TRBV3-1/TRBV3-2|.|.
TGTGCCAGCAGCCCCAGGGTCGGCTATGGCTACACCTTC
CASSPRVGYGYTF
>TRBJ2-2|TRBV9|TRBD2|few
TGTGCCAGCAGCGCCCCCCCGCCCCGGACTAGCGGGGTTAAGTACACCGGGGAGCTGTTTTTT
CASSAPPPRTSGVKYTGELFF
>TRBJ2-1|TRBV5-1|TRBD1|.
TGCGCCAGCAGCTTGAACTCGGGACAGGTCTACAATGAGCAGTTCTTC
CASSLNSGQVYNEQFF
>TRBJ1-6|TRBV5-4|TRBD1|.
TGTGCCAGCAGCTCCTACCGGGACAGGGCATCACCCCTCCACTTT
CASSSYRDRASPLHF
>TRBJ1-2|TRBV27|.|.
TGTGCCAGCAGTTTAACCCCATCAGGCGATTATGGCTACACCTTC
CASSLTPSGDYGYTF
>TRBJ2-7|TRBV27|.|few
TGTGCCAGCAGTATGACTAGAGAGTCCTACGAGCAGTACTTC
CASSMTRESYEQYF
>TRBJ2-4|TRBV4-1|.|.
TGCGCCAGCAGCCACCCCAGGGGTAAAAACATTCAGTACTTC
CASSHPRGKNIQYF
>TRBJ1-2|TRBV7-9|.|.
TGTGCCAGCAGCCCCGCCCCCAGGCCGTCACTTTATGGCTACACCTTC
CASSPAPRPSLYGYTF
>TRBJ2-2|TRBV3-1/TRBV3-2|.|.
TGTGCCAGCAGCCAAACAGCCAACACCGGGGAGCTGTTTTTT
CASSQTANTGELFF
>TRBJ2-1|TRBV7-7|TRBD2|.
TGTGCCAGCAGCCAACGGGAACTAGCGGGGGTGGAAGAGCAGTTCTTC
CASSQRELAGVEEQFF
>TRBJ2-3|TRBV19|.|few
TGTGCCAGTAGTATCGGGGGTCTGGCAGATACGCAGTATTTT
CASSIGGLADTQYF
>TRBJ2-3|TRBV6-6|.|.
TGTGCCAGTTGGGGGGACCACCACACAGATACGCAGTATTTT
CASWGDHHTDTQYF
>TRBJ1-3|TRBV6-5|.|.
TGTGCCAGCACCTACTCAGCCACTGGAAACACCATATATTTT
CASTYSATGNTIYF
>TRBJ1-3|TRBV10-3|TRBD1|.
TGTGCCATCAGTAAACCGGGACAGGGTGGAAACACCATATATTTT
CAISKPGQGGNTIYF
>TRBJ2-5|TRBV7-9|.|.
TGTGCCAGCAGCCTAGCCGGGACTGAGGAGACCCAGTACTTC
CASSLAGTEETQYF
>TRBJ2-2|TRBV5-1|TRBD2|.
TGCGCCAGCAGCTTGGTGTCTAGCGGGAGGGCCGGGGAGCTGTTTTTT
CASSLVSSGRAGELFF
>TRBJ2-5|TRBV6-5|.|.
TGTGCCAGCAGTCCCGGACAGACAAAACAAGAGACCCAGTACTTC
CASSPGQTKQETQYF
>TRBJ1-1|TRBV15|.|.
TGTGCCACCAGCAGGACCCGCACAGACACTGAAGCTTTCTTT
CATSRTRTDTEAFF
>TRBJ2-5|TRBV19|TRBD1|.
TGTGCCAGTCGACAGGGAGAGACCCAGTACTTC
CASRQGETQYF
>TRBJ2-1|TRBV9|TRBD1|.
TGTGCCAGCAGCGGGGACAGGGGTTATGAGCAGTTCTTC
CASSGDRGYEQFF
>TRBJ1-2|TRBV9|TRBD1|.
TGTGCCAGCAGCGCTGGGACAGGGGGAAGCTATGGCTACACCTTC
CASSAGTGGSYGYTF
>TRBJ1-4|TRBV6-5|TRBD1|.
TGTGCCAGCAAGGGGACAGGGGTACCTAATGAAAAACTGTTTTTT
CASKGTGVPNEKLFF
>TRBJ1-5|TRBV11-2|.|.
TGTGCCAGCAGCCCAAATCATCGGGGGGGAATTCAGCCCCAGCATTTT
CASSPNHRGGIQPQHF
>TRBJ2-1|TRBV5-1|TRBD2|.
TGCGCCAGCAGCTTCTCTAGCGGCTCCTACAATGAGCAGTTCTTC
CASSFSSGSYNEQFF
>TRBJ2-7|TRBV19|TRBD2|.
TGTGCCAGTAGTACGACTAGCGGGGCCTACGAGCAGTACTTC
CASSTTSGAYEQYF
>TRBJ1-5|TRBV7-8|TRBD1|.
TGTGCCAGCAGCGAGGACAGGGGTGATCAGCCCCAGCATTTT
CASSEDRGDQPQHF
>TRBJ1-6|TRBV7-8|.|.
TGTGCCAGCAAAGCTGGGGGGGCCTCACCCCTCCACTTT
CASKAGGASPLHF
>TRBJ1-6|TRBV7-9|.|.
TGTGCCAGCAGCTTAGTCATTTCCGAAGGGGATTCACCCCTCCACTTT
CASSLVISEGDSPLHF
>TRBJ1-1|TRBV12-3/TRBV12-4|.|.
TGTGCCAGCAGTAACAGGATAAACACTGAAGCTTTCTTT
CASSNRINTEAFF